The 26 T cell receptor beta chains listed next were all sequenced from one sample in a study of cytomegalovirus exposure and HLA in healthy donors. In the PCR, 60 Vbeta and 13 Jbeta primers were used. Method: immunoSEQ multiplex PCR; TCRdb's copy keeps in-frame clones and lacks some. The sample holds more than 200,000 clones; about 81% are singletons and the top ten take roughly 6%. Sequencing was done on a sample of PBMCs. The receptors were gathered from a man aged 40-49 years in good health and CMV-seropositive.

The gene calls are TRBV7-6 and TRBJ2-2; 9 bases are shared with TRBD1. In germline, CDR1 is SGHVS, CDR2 FNYEAQ. With 6 bases clipped from V and 4 bases from J, the junction kept 6 bases outside the gene matches. There are 15 residues in the CDR3. CDR3 loop: CASSRQGGVTGELFF. Here the CDR3 DNA reads TGTGCCAGCAGTCGACAGGGGGGGGTCACCGGGGAGCTGTTTTTT.

V is TRBV7-9 and J is TRBJ1-4, with unresolved D. The CDR3 totals 11 residues. The V and J ends lost 5 bases and 8 bases respectively, with 6 bases between them. Germline CDR1 reads SEHNR; CDR2 reads FQNEAQ (reference sequence). In nucleotides, the CDR3 is TGTGCCAGCAGCCAAAAAGAAAAACTGTTTTTT. Its protein is CASSQKEKLFF. The whole variable domain, filled in from reference TRBV7-9 and TRBJ1-4, reads DTGVSQNPRHKITKRGQNVTFRCDPISEHNRLYWYRQTLGQGPEFLTYFQNEAQLEKSRLLSDRFSAERPKGSFSTLEIQRTEQGDSAMYLCASSQKEKLFFGSGTQLSVL.

The J gene is TRBJ1-5, the V gene TRBV30; 9 bases fit TRBD1. The CDR3 length is 14 residues. V was clipped by 2 bases and J by 8 bases; unmatched bases: 7. CDR1 is GTSNPN and CDR2 is SVGIG in the germline V gene (reference sequence). The CDR3 loop is CAWSPGQGVEPQHF. DNA of the CDR3: TGTGCCTGGAGTCCGGGACAGGGTGTGGAGCCCCAGCATTTT.

V usage is TRBV5-4 and J usage is TRBJ2-5; 7 nucleotides match TRBD1. Germline trimming cut 6 bases from V and 4 bases from J; bases unmatched to any gene: 15. The CDR3 spans 16 residues. Germline CDR1 reads SGHNT; CDR2 reads YYREEE (reference sequence). The CDR3 DNA follows: TGTGCCAGCACCCCAGGGGGTGCTAAGGGCCCAGAGACCCAGTACTTC. As protein: CASTPGGAKGPETQYF.

The rearrangement uses TRBV7-9 and TRBJ2-5, with TRBD1 matching 7 bases. From germline, CDR1 is SEHNR and CDR2 FQNEAQ (reference sequence). With 5 bases clipped from V and 1 base from J, the junction kept 7 bases outside the gene matches. The CDR3 totals 15 residues. For the CDR3, the DNA is TGTGCCAGCAGCGCTATAGGGACAGCCCAAGAGACCCAGTACTTC. Its protein product is CASSAIGTAQETQYF.

This chain connects TRBV6-5 to TRBJ2-5, with D possibly matching TRBD1 (5 bases). CDR1 and CDR2 (germline): MNHEY, SVGAGI. V shed 2 bases and J shed 5 bases, with 15 bases lying between them. The CDR3 length is 15 residues. DNA of the CDR3: TGTGCCAGCAGTTACGCTCCAGGGTGGGTGGAGACCCAGTACTTC. Translated: CASSYAPGWVETQYF.

The chain links TRBV4-1 to TRBJ2-7; TRBD1 matches at 9 bases. Trimming removed 0 bases from V and 6 bases from J; junction bases left unmatched: 9. CDR1 and CDR2 from the germline V gene are MGHRA and YSYEKL. There are 16 residues in the CDR3. The CDR3 loop is CASSQDKGTGYREQYF. The CDR3, as DNA: TGCGCCAGCAGCCAAGATAAAGGGACAGGGTATCGCGAGCAGTACTTC.

The chain recombines TRBV6-5 with TRBJ1-5, with D tentatively TRBD1 (6 bases). Germline assignment: CDR1 MNHEY and CDR2 SVGAGI. Trimming left V 6 bases short and J 1 base short, with 13 bases between. The CDR3 totals 15 residues. CDR3 sequence reads: CASSHGQLSNQPQHF. CDR3 bases: TGTGCCAGCAGCCACGGACAGCTAAGCAATCAGCCCCAGCATTTT.

The chain joins TRBV2 to TRBJ2-2, with a possible D match to TRBD1 (6 bases). V was clipped by 5 bases and J by 7 bases, with 8 bases between them. The germline gives CDR1 SNHLY, CDR2 FYNNEI. The CDR3 is 12 amino acids. CDR3 amino acids: CASSRRGGELFF. The CDR3 DNA is TGTGCCAGCAGTCGCAGGGGCGGGGAGCTGTTTTTT.

The CDR3 region is CASSFAPYGAANTEAFF. The CDR3 DNA reads TGTGCCAGCAGCTTCGCGCCATACGGAGCGGCGAACACTGAAGCTTTCTTT. This chain links TRBV11-2 with TRBJ1-1, with no clear D. Deletions cut 3 bases from V and 1 base from J, with 18 bases between. The germline CDR1 and CDR2 sequences are SGHAT and FQNNGV. The CDR3 consists of 17 residues.

The chain has TRBV5-8 and TRBJ1-1; tentative D call: TRBD1 (6 bases). The germline V gene encodes CDR1 SGHTS and CDR2 YDEGEE. The CDR3 covers 14 residues. The V end lost 0 bases, the J end lost 5 bases, and 11 bases lay between the germline ends. The CDR3 reads CASSLVTGITEAFF. CDR3 coding DNA: TGTGCCAGCAGCTTGGTTACAGGGATAACTGAAGCTTTCTTT.

The rearrangement links TRBV18 to TRBJ2-3; TRBD2 matches at 12 bases. Germline assignment: CDR1 KGHSH and CDR2 LQKENI. The J segment lost 1 base and the V segment lost 1 base, leaving 6 bases of the junction unmatched. CDR3 size: 18 residues. In DNA, the CDR3 is TGTGCCAGCTCACCACTTACTAGCGGGAGGAGGCGCACAGATACGCAGTATTTT. Translating it yields CASSPLTSGRRRTDTQYF.

V usage is TRBV9 and J usage is TRBJ2-2; 8 bases fit TRBD2. The germline V gene encodes CDR1 SGDLS and CDR2 YYNGEE. Trimming removed 3 bases from V and 4 bases from J; junction bases left unmatched: 5. This CDR3 region has 15 residues. CDR3 coding DNA: TGTGCCAGCAGCGAAAACGGGGGGGTCACCGGGGAGCTGTTTTTT. Translated, it gives CASSENGGVTGELFF.

This chain joins TRBV29-1 and TRBJ1-4; D perhaps matches TRBD1 (5 bases). Germline V gene sequence: CDR1 SQVTM, CDR2 ANQGSEA. The CDR3 consists of 13 residues. Trimming cost V 4 bases and J 3 bases, with 9 bases left between them. The CDR3 coding sequence is TGCAGCGTTGCGGTGGGGCCTAATGAAAAACTGTTTTTT. Its translation is CSVAVGPNEKLFF.

The chain uses TRBV30 and TRBJ2-6; 8 nucleotides match TRBD1. Germline V CDR1 and CDR2: GTSNPN, SVGIG (reference sequence). This CDR3 has 13 amino acids. V trimming: 2 bases; J trimming: 13 bases; junction bases outside the gene matches: 7. CDR3 nucleotide sequence: TGTGCCTGGAGTCACGGACAGGGCCTTGTCCTGACTTTC. It translates to CAWSHGQGLVLTF.

The chain joins TRBV7-6 to TRBJ2-3; 10 bases are a match to TRBD2. V shed 4 bases and J 2 bases; nucleotides not matched to a gene: 9. CDR3 length: 17 residues. CDR1 is SGHVS and CDR2 is FNYEAQ in the germline V gene. CDR3 protein: CASSSYRTSGTTDTQYF. CDR3 sequence (DNA): TGTGCCAGCAGCTCCTACCGCACTAGCGGGACCACAGATACGCAGTATTTT.

Note on this clone: One end of the junction fails to match germline, which may point to a read error. The rearrangement joins TRBV7-7 to TRBJ2-7; no firm D call. The CDR3 runs to 13 residues. CDR1 is SSHAT, CDR2 FNYEAQ, per germline (reference sequence). CDR3: CASSLDSNYEQYF. The CDR3 coding sequence is TGTGCTAGCAGCTTAGACTCAAACTACGAGCAGTACTTC.

The chain recombines TRBV7-2 with TRBJ1-2; no firm D call. The CDR3 consists of 12 residues. Germline-derived CDR1 and CDR2 are SGHTA and FQGNSA. V shed 4 bases and J shed 5 bases, with 8 bases lying between them. The CDR3 reads CASSYRVYGYTF. CDR3 nucleotide sequence: TGTGCCAGCAGCTATAGAGTTTATGGCTACACCTTC.

This chain links TRBV6-5 with TRBJ2-2; 7 nucleotides agree with TRBD2. The CDR3 runs to 13 residues. The junction had 3 bases not matched to a gene; V was cut back by 4 bases and J by 7 bases. Germline lookup yields CDR1 MNHEY and CDR2 SVGAGI. The CDR3 sequence is CASSWGGIGELFF. The DNA of the CDR3 is TGTGCCAGCAGTTGGGGGGGGATCGGGGAGCTGTTTTTT.

In regard to this clone: Within the sample, other DNA sequences also encode this same CDR3. The CDR3 sequence: CASSSGSYGYTF. The CDR3 nucleotides read TGTGCCAGCAGTTCCGGTAGCTATGGCTACACCTTC. The chain links TRBV28 to TRBJ1-2; no firm D call. This CDR3 spans 12 amino acids. Germline V gene data show CDR1 as MDHEN and CDR2 as SYDVKM. V shed 4 bases and J shed 4 bases, with 7 bases lying between them.

This clone occurred once. The gene calls are TRBV7-9 and TRBJ2-3; D is perhaps TRBD1 (5 bases). Germline CDR1 SEHNR, CDR2 FQNEAQ (reference sequence). V was clipped by 1 base and J by 4 bases, with 21 bases between them. The CDR3 extends over 18 amino acids. The CDR3 coding sequence is TGTGCCAGCAGCTTAGATATTGTGACAGCGACTTACCCAGATACGCAGTATTTT. Translated: CASSLDIVTATYPDTQYF.

The rearrangement uses TRBV29-1 and TRBJ2-1, with 7 bases aligning to TRBD2. CDR3 length: 16 amino acids. Germline V gene lookup returns CDR1 SQVTM and CDR2 ANQGSEA. The V segment lost 0 bases and the J segment 0 bases; nucleotides outside the gene matches: 5. CDR3 sequence: CSVEEPGGSSYNEQFF. For the CDR3, the DNA is TGCAGCGTTGAAGAACCGGGGGGATCCTCCTACAATGAGCAGTTCTTC.

The CDR3 spells CASSSGQATEAFF. CDR3 nucleotides: TGTGCCAGCAGCTCGGGACAGGCCACTGAAGCTTTCTTT. This chain joins TRBV7-3 and TRBJ1-1; TRBD1 matches at 8 bases. The CDR3 consists of 13 residues. The V gene's germline CDR1 is SGHTA and CDR2 FQGTGA. With V trimmed by 4 bases and J by 4 bases, 2 bases remained unmatched.

The CDR3 DNA reads as TGTGCCAGCAGCTCCCTCGGACAGAGCTACGAGCAGTACTTC. This encodes CASSSLGQSYEQYF. The gene calls are TRBV7-9 and TRBJ2-7, with D possibly being TRBD1 (6 bases). The germline CDR1 and CDR2 sequences are SEHNR and FQNEAQ (reference sequence). The CDR3 length is 14 residues. Trimming stripped 4 bases from V and 3 bases from J, with 13 bases between.

The chain couples TRBV15 to TRBJ2-2, with D possibly TRBD1 on 5 matching bases. V lost 4 bases and J 1 base, leaving 7 bases between the germline ends. There are 14 residues in the CDR3. In germline, CDR1 is LNHNV, CDR2 YYDKDF (reference sequence). Here the CDR3 DNA reads TGTGCCACCAGCATTACAGGGAACACCGGGGAGCTGTTTTTT. Translating it yields CATSITGNTGELFF. The full variable domain, in which reference TRBV15 and TRBJ2-2 provide the parts outside the CDR3, is DAMVIQNPRYQVTQFGKPVTLSCSQTLNHNVMYWYQQKSSQAPKLLFHYYDKDFNNEADTPDNFQSRRPNTSFCFLDIRSPGLGDTAMYLCATSITGNTGELFFGEGSRLTVL.

The V and J genes are TRBV18 and TRBJ2-7; the match to TRBD1 covers 9 bases. Per the germline V gene, CDR1 is KGHSH and CDR2 is LQKENI. The junction had 4 bases not matched to a gene; V was cut back by 4 bases and J by 3 bases. The CDR3 loop spans 14 amino acids. CDR3 region: CASSLGQGNYEQYV. The DNA for the CDR3 is TGTGCCAGCTCACTCGGACAGGGGAACTACGAGCAGTACGTC.